One sample yielded the 18 T cell receptor beta chains listed below, sequenced in a study of CD8+ T cells in alopecia areata. Documented treatment: oral pan-JAK inhibitor, 5-10 mg twice daily. TCR sequencing used cDNA made by reverse transcription of extracted RNA. The data were produced by immunoSEQ multiplex PCR, yet TCRdb's version contains in-frame clones alone and is incomplete. This sample has 200,000 to 250,000 clones, with over 60% found just once. The sample in question was CD4+ T cells sorted from blood, obtained at week 4, from a patient treated with tofacitinib. These receptor sequences come from a human donor with alopecia areata.

This chain connects TRBV30 to TRBJ2-2; 12 nucleotides line up with TRBD2. The CDR3 is made up of 16 amino acids. CDR1 and CDR2 (germline): GTSNPN, SVGIG (reference sequence). Germline trimming cut 7 bases from V and 7 bases from J; bases unmatched to any gene: 13. CDR3 residues: CALGLAGRRQVGELFF. The CDR3 DNA sequence: TGTGCCTTAGGACTAGCGGGGAGACGGCAGGTCGGGGAGCTGTTTTTT.

The V call is TRBV12-5, the J call TRBJ2-5, with D perhaps TRBD1 (6 bases). The CDR3 runs 16 residues. The germline V gene encodes CDR1 LGHNT and CDR2 FRNRAP. Trimming removed 4 bases at V and 5 bases at J, with 20 bases between. CDR3 amino acids: CASGSGRQGLSETQYF. CDR3 DNA: TGTGCTAGTGGTTCAGGGCGGCAGGGGCTATCGGAGACCCAGTACTTC.

This chain uses TRBV4-1 with TRBJ1-2; D is possibly TRBD1 (5 bases). The V end was cut by 6 bases, the J end by 5 bases, with 19 bases between. This CDR3 comprises 15 residues. Germline CDR1 MGHRA, CDR2 YSYEKL. CDR3 nucleotides: TGCGCCAGCAGTCCCGCAGAGGTGGGGACTTATGGCTACACCTTC. It encodes CASSPAEVGTYGYTF.

V usage is TRBV7-9 and J usage is TRBJ1-3; D gene uncertain. The CDR3 covers 15 residues. Trimming pared 5 bases from V and 0 bases from J, leaving 11 bases between. Germline-derived CDR1 and CDR2 are SEHNR and FQNEAQ (reference sequence). The CDR3 coding sequence is TGTGCCAGCAGCCCCCGGGGTAACTCTGGAAACACCATATATTTT. Protein sequence: CASSPRGNSGNTIYF.

This rearrangement joins TRBV10-3 to TRBJ1-1; tentative D call: TRBD1 (5 bases). The ends were cut back, 4 bases at V and 3 bases at J, with 18 bases in the middle. The CDR3 loop spans 16 amino acids. Germline-derived CDR1 and CDR2 are ENHRY and SYGVKD. This CDR3 reads CAISAAQGRGDTEAFF. DNA of the CDR3: TGTGCCATCAGTGCCGCCCAGGGCCGGGGGGACACTGAAGCTTTCTTT.

V gene TRBV2 combines with J gene TRBJ2-5; TRBD1 aligns across 9 bases. V dropped 5 bases and J dropped 5; count of bases not matched to a gene: 3. This CDR3 is 13 amino acids long. Germline assignment: CDR1 SNHLY and CDR2 FYNNEI. CDR3 region: CASSRTGVETQYF. The CDR3 nucleotides are TGTGCCAGCAGTCGGACAGGGGTCGAGACCCAGTACTTC. Using reference TRBV2 and TRBJ2-5 for the parts outside the CDR3, the full variable domain is EPEVTQTPSHQVTQMGQEVILRCVPISNHLYFYWYRQILGQKVEFLVSFYNNEISEKSEIFDDQFSVERPDGSNFTLKIRSTKLEDSAMYFCASSRTGVETQYFGPGTRLLVL.

This clone was detected only a few times. The chain employs TRBV19 and TRBJ2-5; the D is unclear. Trimming left V 5 bases short and J 2 bases short, with 9 bases between. CDR1 is LNHDA, CDR2 SQIVND, per germline (reference sequence). This CDR3 has 13 residues. DNA for the CDR3: TGTGCCAGTAGTCGGACGTGGCAAGAGACCCAGTACTTC. It translates to CASSRTWQETQYF. Full variable domain (missing parts from reference TRBV19 and TRBJ2-5): DGGITQSPKYLFRKEGQNVTLSCEQNLNHDAMYWYRQDPGQGLRLIYYSQIVNDFQKGDIAEGYSVSREKKESFPLTVTSAQKNPTAFYLCASSRTWQETQYFGPGTRLLVL.

The chain uses TRBV7-2 and TRBJ1-2; D is ambiguous. The germline V and J ends were trimmed by 1 base and 0 bases, with 9 bases remaining between them. CDR1 is SGHTA, CDR2 FQGNSA, per germline. This CDR3 comprises 15 residues. The CDR3 here is CASSLGSQANYGYTF. CDR3 DNA sequence: TGTGCCAGCAGCTTAGGCTCCCAAGCTAACTATGGCTACACCTTC.

The chain has TRBV4-3 and TRBJ2-4, with TRBD2 identical over 10 bases. J gave up 0 bases and V 4 bases, and 6 bases lay outside the gene matches. The CDR3 is 17 amino acids. CDR1 and CDR2 (germline): LGHNA, YSLEER. CDR3 nucleotide sequence: TGCGCCAGCAGCCGAACTAGCGGGGATCTAGCCAAAAACATTCAGTACTTC. This sequence encodes CASSRTSGDLAKNIQYF.

This clone occurred a few times. The CDR3 loop reads CASSSEGLAGQETQYF. The CDR3 DNA sequence: TGCGCCAGCAGCTCCGAGGGACTAGCGGGGCAAGAGACCCAGTACTTC. V is TRBV5-1 and J is TRBJ2-5; 13 bases are shared with TRBD2. After removal of 3 bases from V and 2 bases from J, the junction contained 4 bases not matched to a gene. Per the germline V gene, CDR1 is SGHRS and CDR2 is YFSETQ. There are 16 residues in the CDR3.

The rearrangement uses TRBV5-6 and TRBJ2-5; no definite D call. V was pared by 0 bases and J by 6 bases, with 6 bases between. The CDR3 consists of 12 residues. Germline CDR1 and CDR2: SGHDT and YYEEEE. The CDR3 DNA follows: TGTGCCAGCAGCTTGGGGATAAAGACCCAGTACTTC. This sequence encodes CASSLGIKTQYF.

This clone was seen a few times. V usage is TRBV30 and J usage is TRBJ1-6, with TRBD1 as a possible D gene (6 bases). This CDR3 spans 14 amino acids. Trimming left V 4 bases short and J 4 bases short, with 11 bases between. CDR1 GTSNPN and CDR2 SVGIG come from the germline V gene (reference sequence). CDR3: CAWTYTGYNSPLHF. The CDR3 region has the DNA TGTGCCTGGACCTACACAGGGTATAATTCACCCCTCCACTTT.

Comments on this clone: Sequence at one end of the junction differs from germline and may be a read error. CDR3 nucleotide sequence: TGCGCCAGCAGCCTCAAACAGGGGGCGGACTACGGCTACACCTTC. It translates to CASSLKQGADYGYTF. The V gene is TRBV4-1, the J gene TRBJ1-2; TRBD1 matches at 9 bases. Germline CDR1 reads MGHRA; CDR2 reads YSYEKL. The CDR3 has 15 amino acids.

Note on this clone: Other DNA variants within this sample encode the same CDR3. The chain links TRBV30 to TRBJ2-5, with D uncertain. The CDR3 covers 13 residues. Per germline, CDR1 GTSNPN and CDR2 SVGIG (reference sequence). Trimming stripped 1 base from V and 1 base from J, with 7 bases between. CDR3 sequence reads: CAWSGQIQETQYF. The CDR3 DNA follows: TGTGCCTGGAGTGGCCAGATCCAAGAGACCCAGTACTTC. Supplemented by reference TRBV30 and TRBJ2-5, the full variable domain reads SQTIHQWPATLVQPVGSPLSLECTVEGTSNPNLYWYRQAAGRGLQLLFYSVGIGQISSEVPQNLSASRPQDRQFILSSKKLLLSDSGFYLCAWSGQIQETQYFGPGTRLLVL.

This clone was detected only a few times. The chain has TRBV29-1 and TRBJ2-1; D possibly matches TRBD1 or TRBD2 (6 bases each). The CDR3 runs 12 residues. With 3 bases removed from V and 6 bases from J, the gap between germline ends came to 9 bases. The germline V gene encodes CDR1 SQVTM and CDR2 ANQGSEA. The CDR3 sequence: CSVDRGANEQFF. As DNA, the CDR3 is TGCAGCGTTGATAGGGGGGCCAATGAGCAGTTCTTC.

The chain uses TRBV14 and TRBJ2-7; TRBD1 is a possible D gene (6 bases). Germline V gene data show CDR1 as SGHDN and CDR2 as FVKESK. The CDR3 is made up of 15 amino acids. Trimming pared 4 bases from V and 5 bases from J, leaving 18 bases between. The CDR3 DNA reads as TGTGCCAGCAGCCCCCTAACAGGGTTGGCCCACGAGCAGTACTTC. This gives the protein CASSPLTGLAHEQYF.

The sample holds a few counts of this clone. The rearrangement joins TRBV4-1 to TRBJ2-4, with 11 positions matching TRBD2. The CDR3 loop spans 18 amino acids. After removal of 1 base from V and 0 bases from J, the junction contained 5 bases not matched to a gene. Germline V gives CDR1 MGHRA, CDR2 YSYEKL. CDR3 sequence (DNA): TGCGCCAGCAGCCAAGGGCTAGCGGGGGGAATAGCCAAAAACATTCAGTACTTC. Amino acid sequence: CASSQGLAGGIAKNIQYF.

V gene TRBV7-3 combines with J gene TRBJ2-1; either TRBD1 or TRBD2 may fit D (6 bases each). Trimming cost V 8 bases and J 4 bases, with 15 bases left between them. The CDR3 is 14 amino acids. Germline V gene sequence: CDR1 SGHTA, CDR2 FQGTGA. The CDR3 sequence: CASAEKGGYNEQFF. CDR3 sequence (DNA): TGTGCCAGCGCAGAGAAAGGGGGGTACAATGAGCAGTTCTTC.